Each of the 7 T cell receptor beta chains below was sequenced from the same sample in a study of OX40 agonist ivuxolimab in advanced cancers. Profiling relied on immunoSEQ multiplex PCR, and the TCRdb table lists in-frame clones only, not all of them. This table has 55,000 to 65,000 clones, around 77% appearing once. The sample was CD4+ or CD8+ T cells sorted from blood, taken in a trial of the OX40 agonist ivuxolimab. The receptors were gathered from an adult with an advanced solid tumor such as melanoma, head and neck, liver or kidney cancer.

This clone was seen once. J is TRBJ2-7 and V is TRBV4-1; TRBD2 matches 13 bases. The V gene end was trimmed by 4 bases and the J gene end by 0 bases; junction bases not matched to a gene: 15. This CDR3 comprises 20 residues. Germline CDR1 reads MGHRA; CDR2 reads YSYEKL. The CDR3 region has the DNA TGCGCCAGCAGCCCGAGGGATTTTGGACTAGCGGGAGAGCCCTCCTACGAGCAGTACTTC. Protein sequence: CASSPRDFGLAGEPSYEQYF.

The chain combines TRBV28 with TRBJ1-2; TRBD1 aligns across 9 bases. V trimming: 5 bases; J trimming: 7 bases; junction bases outside the gene matches: 8. The CDR3 covers 14 residues. Germline V gene data show CDR1 as MDHEN and CDR2 as SYDVKM. DNA of the CDR3: TGTGCCAGCAGTCCCGGGACAGGGATCTTTGGCTACACCTTC. It codes for CASSPGTGIFGYTF.

The V and J genes are TRBV7-3 and TRBJ1-1; D unclear. The CDR3 extends over 14 amino acids. Per the germline V gene, CDR1 is SGHTA and CDR2 is FQGTGA. V was pared by 5 bases and J by 4 bases, with 14 bases between. DNA of the CDR3: TGTGCCAGCAGCCCTCGGCCCGGCGGCACTGAAGCTTTCTTT. Its protein product is CASSPRPGGTEAFF. Full variable domain (rest looked up from reference TRBV7-3 and TRBJ1-1): GAGVSQTPSNKVTEKGKYVELRCDPISGHTALYWYRQSLGQGPEFLIYFQGTGAADDSGLPNDRFFAVRPEGSVSTLKIQRTERGDSAVYLCASSPRPGGTEAFFGQGTRLTVV.

The chain uses TRBV20-1 and TRBJ1-1; the D is unclear. V shed 1 base and J shed 0 bases, with 0 bases lying between them. Germline CDR1 and CDR2: DFQATT and SNEGSKA (reference sequence). This CDR3 has 11 residues. CDR3 sequence: CSARVNTEAFF. The CDR3 DNA reads as TGCAGTGCTAGAGTGAACACTGAAGCTTTCTTT.

The chain joins TRBV7-6 to TRBJ2-3; unclear D gene. Germline V gene lookup returns CDR1 SGHVS and CDR2 FNYEAQ. Trimming removed 5 bases from V and 2 bases from J, with 14 bases in between. The CDR3 totals 15 residues. The DNA for the CDR3 is TGTGCCAGCAGCCCTACGAGTGGGCTCACAGATACGCAGTATTTT. Translation: CASSPTSGLTDTQYF.

This clone has only a few counts. The chain recombines TRBV18 with TRBJ2-4; 8 bases map to TRBD2. The J segment lost 2 bases and the V segment lost 2 bases, leaving 2 bases of the junction unmatched. The CDR3 is made up of 15 amino acids. The germline V gene has CDR1 KGHSH and CDR2 LQKENI. Here the CDR3 DNA reads TGTGCCAGCTCACCAACTAGCGGATCCAAAAACATTCAGTACTTC. This translates into CASSPTSGSKNIQYF. Based on the CDR3 plus reference TRBV18 and TRBJ2-4, the full variable domain is NAGVMQNPRHLVRRRGQEARLRCSPMKGHSHVYWYRQLPEEGLKFMVYLQKENIIDESGMPKERFSAEFPKEGPSILRIQQVVRGDSAAYFCASSPTSGSKNIQYFGAGTRLSVL.

The rearrangement links TRBV18 to TRBJ1-2; D is perhaps TRBD1 (6 bases). V lost 3 bases and J lost 3, with 14 bases in between. There are 15 residues in the CDR3. Germline CDR1 and CDR2: KGHSH and LQKENI. DNA for the CDR3: TGTGCCAGCTCACCGGACAGTCAACGGGACTATGGCTACACCTTC. Protein product: CASSPDSQRDYGYTF.